These 16 T cell receptor beta chains share one sample of origin, sequenced in a study of cytomegalovirus exposure and HLA in healthy donors. The PCR contained 60 Vbeta and 13 Jbeta primers. Method: immunoSEQ multiplex PCR; TCRdb's copy keeps in-frame clones and lacks some. The table shows under 250,000 clones, with roughly 79% occurring only once. Input material: PBMCs. These receptor sequences come from a male donor in good health and CMV-seronegative.

The chain combines TRBV7-9 with TRBJ2-1, with 8 bases aligning to TRBD2. Losses at the gene ends were 1 base for V and 7 bases for J; bases not matched to a gene: 15. CDR3 size: 18 residues. The germline V gene encodes CDR1 SEHNR and CDR2 FQNEAQ (reference sequence). Here the CDR3 DNA reads TGTGCCAGCAGCTTAGGCCCCTCTGCGCGGGAGGTCGAAAATGAGCAGTTCTTC. As protein: CASSLGPSAREVENEQFF.

The genes are TRBV27 and TRBJ2-7; D gene uncertain. Per the germline V gene, CDR1 is MNHEY and CDR2 is SMNVEV (reference sequence). V lost 3 bases and J 0 bases, leaving 6 bases between the germline ends. CDR3 length: 13 amino acids. The CDR3 DNA reads as TGTGCCAGCAGTTTGACAACCTCCTACGAGCAGTACTTC. Amino acid sequence: CASSLTTSYEQYF.

The chain links TRBV5-1 to TRBJ2-5, with unresolved D. This CDR3 is built from 14 residues. The germline V and J ends were trimmed by 0 bases and 5 bases, with 11 bases remaining between them. Germline V gene lookup returns CDR1 SGHRS and CDR2 YFSETQ. CDR3 nucleotides: TGCGCCAGCAGCTTGGGTGGGTCGGGTGAGACCCAGTACTTC. Its translation: CASSLGGSGETQYF. The full variable domain, completed using reference TRBV5-1 and TRBJ2-5, is KAGVTQTPRYLIKTRGQQVTLSCSPISGHRSVSWYQQTPGQGLQFLFEYFSETQRNKGNFPGRFSGRQFSNSRSEMNVSTLELGDSALYLCASSLGGSGETQYFGPGTRLLVL.

The CDR3 spells CASSPGVRKETQYF. The CDR3 DNA reads as TGTGCCAGCAGTCCGGGTGTAAGAAAAGAGACCCAGTACTTC. The rearrangement uses TRBV27 and TRBJ2-5; D is uncertain. The length of the CDR3 is 14 residues. The V end was cut by 5 bases, the J end by 3 bases, with 13 bases between. CDR1 and CDR2 (germline): MNHEY, SMNVEV (reference sequence).

The V and J genes are TRBV5-1 and TRBJ2-7; D ambiguous. The CDR3 loop spans 15 amino acids. V was clipped by 0 bases and J by 1 base, with 11 bases between them. Germline CDR1 reads SGHRS; CDR2 reads YFSETQ. CDR3 bases: TGCGCCAGCAGCTTGGACAGTCCGGATTCCTACGAGCAGTACTTC. This encodes CASSLDSPDSYEQYF.

V and J are TRBV10-3 and TRBJ2-2; 9 bases are a match to TRBD2. The CDR3 loop spans 13 amino acids. The germline CDR1 and CDR2 sequences are ENHRY and SYGVKD. V shed 8 bases, J shed 5 bases, and the junction held 3 bases outside the gene matches. The DNA for the CDR3 is TGTGCCATCCGTGCGGGGGGGACCGGGGAGCTGTTTTTT. Encoded protein: CAIRAGGTGELFF.

The V and J genes are TRBV7-9 and TRBJ2-7; D is possibly TRBD2 (7 bases). From germline, CDR1 is SEHNR and CDR2 FQNEAQ (reference sequence). CDR3 length: 16 residues. Trimming took off 5 bases at V and 7 bases at J, with 24 bases between the two ends. The DNA of the CDR3 is TGTGCCAGCAGCCCTCCGGGTCGGGGGGCGCTTTTAGAGCAGTACTTC. It translates to CASSPPGRGALLEQYF. The whole variable domain, filled in from reference TRBV7-9 and TRBJ2-7, reads DTGVSQNPRHKITKRGQNVTFRCDPISEHNRLYWYRQTLGQGPEFLTYFQNEAQLEKSRLLSDRFSAERPKGSFSTLEIQRTEQGDSAMYLCASSPPGRGALLEQYFGPGTRLTVT.

This clone was counted a few times. The CDR3 DNA reads TGCGCCAGCAGCTTGGCAGTCAGGGATAGAGACACCATATATTTT. It translates to CASSLAVRDRDTIYF. The chain joins TRBV5-1 to TRBJ1-3; tentative D call: TRBD1 (5 bases). This CDR3 region has 15 residues. Germline V lookup: CDR1 SGHRS, CDR2 YFSETQ. V gave up 0 bases and J gave up 8 bases, with 15 bases separating them.

This clone appeared once. In DNA, the CDR3 is TGTGCCAGCTCACTCCGTCGAGGCTACGAGCAGTACTTC. Translating it yields CASSLRRGYEQYF. This sequence joins TRBV6-6 and TRBJ2-7; no clear D gene. Germline values: CDR1 MNHNY, CDR2 SVGAGI (reference sequence). This CDR3 is built from 13 residues. The V end was cut by 8 bases, the J end by 3 bases, with 14 bases between.

This clone was seen only once. This chain uses TRBV11-2 with TRBJ2-7; the D gene is possibly TRBD1 (5 bases). The CDR3 is made up of 12 amino acids. V lost 5 bases and J lost 7, with 12 bases in between. Germline CDR1 and CDR2: SGHAT and FQNNGV. As DNA, the CDR3 is TGTGCCAGCAGCCTCAGGGTCAGGGAGCAGTACTTC. This sequence encodes CASSLRVREQYF.

The CDR3 region has the DNA TGTGCCAGCAGCGGCCGGGACAGGGGACAGACCCAGTACTTC. Its protein product is CASSGRDRGQTQYF. The chain recombines TRBV9 with TRBJ2-5; 10 bases line up with TRBD1. With 3 bases clipped from V and 6 bases from J, the junction kept 5 bases outside the gene matches. Germline V gene data show CDR1 as SGDLS and CDR2 as YYNGEE. This CDR3 contains 14 residues.

The genes are TRBV5-1 and TRBJ1-6; TRBD1 is a possible D gene (5 bases). This CDR3 comprises 14 residues. The germline gives CDR1 SGHRS, CDR2 YFSETQ. Trimming cost V 5 bases and J 3 bases, with 9 bases left between them. CDR3 sequence: CASRAGLYNSPLHF. The CDR3 DNA sequence: TGCGCCAGCAGGGCGGGACTCTATAATTCACCCCTCCACTTT. The variable domain in full, completed from reference TRBV5-1 and TRBJ1-6, reads KAGVTQTPRYLIKTRGQQVTLSCSPISGHRSVSWYQQTPGQGLQFLFEYFSETQRNKGNFPGRFSGRQFSNSRSEMNVSTLELGDSALYLCASRAGLYNSPLHFGNGTRLTVT.

The genes are TRBV7-9 and TRBJ2-7, with TRBD1 matching 8 bases. CDR1 and CDR2 (germline): SEHNR, FQNEAQ (reference sequence). The CDR3 loop spans 15 amino acids. The ends lost 7 bases at V and 1 base at J; junction bases unmatched: 9. The CDR3 spells CASMGGRGRSYEQYF. Written as DNA, the CDR3 is TGTGCCAGCATGGGGGGCAGGGGGCGGTCCTACGAGCAGTACTTC.

This chain connects TRBV9 to TRBJ2-5, with D possibly being TRBD1 (6 bases). Matching the DNA end better, TRBJ2-7 makes the J call doubtful. Germline V gene sequence: CDR1 SGDLS, CDR2 YYNGEE. The CDR3 spans 15 residues. CDR3 bases: TGTGCCAGCAGCGCAGGACAGAGCAATTCCTACGAGCAGTACTTC. This gives the protein CASSAGQSNSYEQYF.

The rearrangement links TRBV27 to TRBJ1-4; the match to TRBD1 covers 10 bases. V shed 8 bases, J shed 7 bases, and the junction held 7 bases outside the gene matches. This CDR3 has 14 amino acids. Germline-derived CDR1 and CDR2 are MNHEY and SMNVEV (reference sequence). The CDR3 loop is CASSSWDRGEKLFF. The DNA of the CDR3 is TGTGCCAGCTCCTCATGGGACAGGGGTGAAAAACTGTTTTTT.

The chain joins TRBV14 to TRBJ1-2; TRBD1 is a possible D gene (5 bases). V lost 1 base and J 2 bases, leaving 8 bases between the germline ends. CDR3 length: 14 residues. CDR1 and CDR2 from the germline V gene are SGHDN and FVKESK. CDR3 DNA sequence: TGTGCCAGCAGCCAAGCACAGGCCAACTATGGCTACACCTTC. Protein sequence: CASSQAQANYGYTF.